One and the same sample provided the 7 T cell receptor beta chains below, sequenced in a study of cytomegalovirus exposure and HLA in healthy donors. The PCR employed 60 Vbeta primers together with 13 Jbeta primers. Method: immunoSEQ multiplex PCR; TCRdb's copy keeps in-frame clones and lacks some. The sample has 150,000 to 200,000 clones, about 70% seen once. Sequencing was carried out using PBMCs. These receptors all come from a man aged 25 to 40 in good health and CMV-seropositive.

This chain uses TRBV7-9 with TRBJ1-1, with D perhaps matching TRBD1 (5 bases). CDR3 length: 13 residues. Deletions cut 5 bases from V and 8 bases from J, with 15 bases between. Germline-derived CDR1 and CDR2 are SEHNR and FQNEAQ (reference sequence). In DNA form, the CDR3 reads TGTGCCAGCAGCCAAGGACACTTCGGGGAAGCTTTCTTT. It encodes CASSQGHFGEAFF.

The V gene is TRBV2, the J gene TRBJ1-1, with unresolved D. The CDR3 is made up of 13 amino acids. Germline assignment: CDR1 SNHLY and CDR2 FYNNEI. The ends were cut back, 6 bases at V and 3 bases at J, with 11 bases in the middle. CDR3 sequence (DNA): TGTGCCAGCAGGGGCCAAATTTACACTGAAGCTTTCTTT. Its translation: CASRGQIYTEAFF.

The rearrangement joins TRBV30 to TRBJ2-3; TRBD1 aligns across 9 bases. The CDR3 length is 14 residues. Trimming took 6 bases from V and 7 from J; bases not matched to a gene: 11. Germline V CDR1 and CDR2: GTSNPN, SVGIG (reference sequence). This chain's CDR3 is CACPSLQGANTQYF. DNA of the CDR3: TGTGCCTGCCCCTCCCTACAGGGGGCAAATACGCAGTATTTT.

CDR3 in amino acids: CASSPLYNSGNTIYF. The CDR3 nucleotides read TGTGCCAGCAGCCCACTATACAACTCTGGAAACACCATATATTTT. The J gene is TRBJ1-3, the V gene TRBV6-5; D ambiguous. V was clipped by 6 bases and J by 0 bases, with 12 bases between them. The CDR3 totals 15 residues. Germline V CDR1 and CDR2: MNHEY, SVGAGI.

Concerning this clone itself: One junction end disagrees with the germline gene, perhaps due to a read error. The chain joins TRBV7-8 to TRBJ2-3, with D perhaps matching TRBD2 (5 bases). This CDR3 comprises 14 residues. Germline V gives CDR1 SGHVS, CDR2 FQNEAQ. The CDR3 coding sequence is TGTGCCACAGAGACCCTTGCGGGCACAGATACGCAGTGTTTT. Translated: CATETLAGTDTQCF.

The chain has TRBV30 and TRBJ1-6; no clear D. V was cut by 2 bases and J by 2 bases, with 10 bases left in between. Germline V gives CDR1 GTSNPN, CDR2 SVGIG (reference sequence). The CDR3 length is 15 residues. As DNA, the CDR3 is TGTGCCTGGAGTACGAGATTAACCTATAATTCACCCCTCCACTTT. Translation: CAWSTRLTYNSPLHF.

J is TRBJ1-1 and V is TRBV30; TRBD1 agrees at 7 bases. This CDR3 is 14 amino acids long. Trimming at V came to 2 bases and at J to 6 bases, leaving 9 bases not matched to a gene. Germline V lookup: CDR1 GTSNPN, CDR2 SVGIG (reference sequence). The CDR3 sequence is CAWSNPGGFAEAFF. Written as DNA, the CDR3 is TGTGCCTGGAGTAATCCAGGGGGATTTGCTGAAGCTTTCTTT.